This T cell receptor (beta chain) was sequenced for a study of beta chain features in type 1 diabetes. Whole-study context: Patients shared similar age, gender and cell yields with healthy donors. Across all samples, fewer than 120,000,000 sorted cells were examined. The study, taken as a whole, reports: TCRB CDR3s were moderately but significantly shorter in Type 1 diabetes patients in all four CD4+ subsets.

This CDR3 region has 14 residues. V lost 2 bases, J lost 2 bases, and 3 bases stayed unmatched. Germline-derived CDR1 and CDR2 are GTSNPN and SVGIG (reference sequence). Investigators reverse transcribed all isolated RNA, so they sequenced expressed TCRB transcripts. This table comes from immunoSEQ multiplex PCR, and its TCRdb copy is limited to in-frame clones, with some not included. Of roughly 700,000 clones listed, around an eighth are singletons. To note about this clone: Antigen specificity is unknown.

Material: naive CD4+ T cells from blood. This clonotype originated in a man between 18 and 29 years old with type 1 diabetes. V and J are TRBV30 and TRBJ1-5; TRBD1 matches at 7 bases. CDR3 sequence (DNA): TGTGCCTGGAGTTCACAGGGGCGCAATCAGCCCCAGCATTTT. Its protein is CAWSSQGRNQPQHF.